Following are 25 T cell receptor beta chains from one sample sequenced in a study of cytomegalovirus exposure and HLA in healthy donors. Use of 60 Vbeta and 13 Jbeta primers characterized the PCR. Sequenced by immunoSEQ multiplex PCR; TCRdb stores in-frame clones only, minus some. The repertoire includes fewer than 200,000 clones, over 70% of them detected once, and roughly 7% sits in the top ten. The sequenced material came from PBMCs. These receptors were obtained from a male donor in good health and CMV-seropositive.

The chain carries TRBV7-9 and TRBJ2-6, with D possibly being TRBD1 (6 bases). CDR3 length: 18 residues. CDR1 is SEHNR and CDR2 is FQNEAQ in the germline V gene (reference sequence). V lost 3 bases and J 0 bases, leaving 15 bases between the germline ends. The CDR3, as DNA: TGTGCCAGCAGCTTCTCGAGGGGGATCCTCTCTGGGGCCAACGTCCTGACTTTC. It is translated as CASSFSRGILSGANVLTF.

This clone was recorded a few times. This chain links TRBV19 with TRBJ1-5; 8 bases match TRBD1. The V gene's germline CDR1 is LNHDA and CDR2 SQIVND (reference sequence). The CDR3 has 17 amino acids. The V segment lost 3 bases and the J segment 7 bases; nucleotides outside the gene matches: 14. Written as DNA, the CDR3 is TGTGCCAGTAGTATTCGGGGGGACAGGTACTCAGGACAGCCCCAGCATTTT. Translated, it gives CASSIRGDRYSGQPQHF. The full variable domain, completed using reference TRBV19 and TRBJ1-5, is DGGITQSPKYLFRKEGQNVTLSCEQNLNHDAMYWYRQDPGQGLRLIYYSQIVNDFQKGDIAEGYSVSREKKESFPLTVTSAQKNPTAFYLCASSIRGDRYSGQPQHFGDGTRLSIL.

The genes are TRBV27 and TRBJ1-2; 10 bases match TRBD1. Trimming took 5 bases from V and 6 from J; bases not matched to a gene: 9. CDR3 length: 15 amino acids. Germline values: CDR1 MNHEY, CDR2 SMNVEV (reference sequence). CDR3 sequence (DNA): TGTGCCAGCAGTCCTGGGGACAGGGGTATCCATGGCTACACCTTC. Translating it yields CASSPGDRGIHGYTF.

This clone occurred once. The chain's CDR3 is CASSLFTGNEQFF. CDR3 DNA: TGTGCCAGCAGTTTATTTACAGGGAATGAGCAGTTCTTC. This chain joins TRBV27 and TRBJ2-1; tentative D call: TRBD1 (6 bases). The V gene lost 1 base and the J gene lost 7 bases, with 8 bases spanning the gap. The CDR3 sequence is 13 residues long. From germline, CDR1 is MNHEY and CDR2 SMNVEV (reference sequence).

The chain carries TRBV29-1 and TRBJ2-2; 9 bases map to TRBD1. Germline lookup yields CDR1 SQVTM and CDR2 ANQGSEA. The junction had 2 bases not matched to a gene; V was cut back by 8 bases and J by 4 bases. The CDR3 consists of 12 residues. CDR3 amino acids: CSTDRGTGELFF. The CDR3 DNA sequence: TGCAGCACGGACAGGGGCACCGGGGAGCTGTTTTTT.

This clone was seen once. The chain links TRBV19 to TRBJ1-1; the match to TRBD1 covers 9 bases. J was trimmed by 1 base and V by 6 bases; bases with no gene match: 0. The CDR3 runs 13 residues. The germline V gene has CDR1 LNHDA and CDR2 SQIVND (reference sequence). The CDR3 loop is CASRQGANTEAFF. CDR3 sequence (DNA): TGTGCCAGTAGACAGGGGGCGAACACTGAAGCTTTCTTT.

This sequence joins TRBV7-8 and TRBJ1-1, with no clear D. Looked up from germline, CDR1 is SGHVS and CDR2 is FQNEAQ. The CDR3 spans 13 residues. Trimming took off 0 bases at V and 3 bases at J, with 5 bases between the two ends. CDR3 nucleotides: TGTGCCAGCAGCTTAGCTTCGGACACTGAAGCTTTCTTT. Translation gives CASSLASDTEAFF.

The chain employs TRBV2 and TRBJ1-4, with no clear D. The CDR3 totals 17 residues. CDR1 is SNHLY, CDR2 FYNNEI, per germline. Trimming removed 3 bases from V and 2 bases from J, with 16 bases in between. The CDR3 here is CASSESLQVPTNEKLFF. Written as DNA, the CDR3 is TGTGCCAGCAGTGAGTCTCTCCAGGTACCGACTAATGAAAAACTGTTTTTT.

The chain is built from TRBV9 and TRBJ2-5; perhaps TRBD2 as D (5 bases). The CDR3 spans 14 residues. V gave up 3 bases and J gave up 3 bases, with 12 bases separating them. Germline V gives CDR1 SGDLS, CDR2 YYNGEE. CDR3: CASSGEYGEETQYF. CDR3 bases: TGTGCCAGCAGCGGGGAGTATGGGGAAGAGACCCAGTACTTC.

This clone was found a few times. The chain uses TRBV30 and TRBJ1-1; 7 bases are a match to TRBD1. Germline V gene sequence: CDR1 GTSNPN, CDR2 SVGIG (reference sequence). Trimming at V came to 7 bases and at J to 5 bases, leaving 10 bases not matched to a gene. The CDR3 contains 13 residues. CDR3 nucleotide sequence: TGTGCCTTCTTACAGGGGTGGAAGACTGAAGCTTTCTTT. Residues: CAFLQGWKTEAFF.

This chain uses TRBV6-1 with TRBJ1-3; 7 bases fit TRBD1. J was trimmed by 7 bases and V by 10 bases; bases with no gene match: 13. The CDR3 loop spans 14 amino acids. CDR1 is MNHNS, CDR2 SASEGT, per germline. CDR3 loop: CAILPGTEYNTIYF. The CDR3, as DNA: TGTGCCATTCTACCCGGGACAGAGTATAACACCATATATTTT.

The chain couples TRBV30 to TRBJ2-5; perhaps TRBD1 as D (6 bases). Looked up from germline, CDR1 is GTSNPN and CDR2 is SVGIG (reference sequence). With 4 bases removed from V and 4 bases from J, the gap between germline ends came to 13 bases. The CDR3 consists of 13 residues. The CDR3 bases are TGTGCCTGGAAGGGGGACAACCGAGAGACCCAGTACTTC. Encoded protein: CAWKGDNRETQYF.

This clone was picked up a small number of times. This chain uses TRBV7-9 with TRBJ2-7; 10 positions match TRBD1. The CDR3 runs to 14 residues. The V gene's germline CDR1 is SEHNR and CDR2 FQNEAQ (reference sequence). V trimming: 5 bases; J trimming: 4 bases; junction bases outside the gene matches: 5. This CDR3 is CASSAGTGDYEQYF. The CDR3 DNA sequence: TGTGCCAGCAGCGCCGGGACAGGGGATTACGAGCAGTACTTC.

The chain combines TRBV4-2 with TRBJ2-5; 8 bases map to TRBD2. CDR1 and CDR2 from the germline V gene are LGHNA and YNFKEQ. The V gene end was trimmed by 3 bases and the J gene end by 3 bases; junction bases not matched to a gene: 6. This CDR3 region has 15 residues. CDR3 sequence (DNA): TGTGCCAGCAGCCAGGAGGCGGGGGGTAAAGAGACCCAGTACTTC. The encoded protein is CASSQEAGGKETQYF.

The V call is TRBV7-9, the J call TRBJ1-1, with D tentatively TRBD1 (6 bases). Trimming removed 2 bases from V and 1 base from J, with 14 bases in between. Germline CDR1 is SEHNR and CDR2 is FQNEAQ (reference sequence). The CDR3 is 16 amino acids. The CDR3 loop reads CASSLIPSRGNTEAFF. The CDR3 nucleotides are TGTGCCAGCAGCTTAATACCCAGCAGGGGGAACACTGAAGCTTTCTTT. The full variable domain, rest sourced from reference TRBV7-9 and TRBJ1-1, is DTGVSQNPRHKITKRGQNVTFRCDPISEHNRLYWYRQTLGQGPEFLTYFQNEAQLEKSRLLSDRFSAERPKGSFSTLEIQRTEQGDSAMYLCASSLIPSRGNTEAFFGQGTRLTVV.

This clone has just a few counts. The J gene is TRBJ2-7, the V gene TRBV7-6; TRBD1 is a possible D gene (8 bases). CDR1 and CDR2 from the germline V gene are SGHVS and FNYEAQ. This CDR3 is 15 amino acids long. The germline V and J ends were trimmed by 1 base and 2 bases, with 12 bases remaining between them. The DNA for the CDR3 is TGTGCCAGCAGCTTAGGGACAGGGACTACCTACGAGCAGTACTTC. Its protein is CASSLGTGTTYEQYF.

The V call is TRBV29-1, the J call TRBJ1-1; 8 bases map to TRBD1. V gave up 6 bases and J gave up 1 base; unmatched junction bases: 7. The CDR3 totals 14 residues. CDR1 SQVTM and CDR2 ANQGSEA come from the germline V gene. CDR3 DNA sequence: TGCAGCGTGGGCACAGGGGGAGGGAACACTGAAGCTTTCTTT. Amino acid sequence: CSVGTGGGNTEAFF.

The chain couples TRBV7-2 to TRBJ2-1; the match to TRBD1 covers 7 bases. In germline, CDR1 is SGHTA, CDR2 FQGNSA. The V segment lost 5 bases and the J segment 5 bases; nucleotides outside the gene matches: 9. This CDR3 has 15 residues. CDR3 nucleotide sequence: TGTGCCAGCAGCCCGCACCCAGGGGGTAACAATGAGCAGTTCTTC. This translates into CASSPHPGGNNEQFF.

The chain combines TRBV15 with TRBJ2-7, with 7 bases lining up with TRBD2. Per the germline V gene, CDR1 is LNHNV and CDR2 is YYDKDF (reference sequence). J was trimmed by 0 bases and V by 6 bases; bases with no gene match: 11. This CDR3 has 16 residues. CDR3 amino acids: CATSQRGDTSSYEQYF. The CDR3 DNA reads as TGTGCCACCAGTCAGCGGGGTGACACCAGCTCCTACGAGCAGTACTTC.

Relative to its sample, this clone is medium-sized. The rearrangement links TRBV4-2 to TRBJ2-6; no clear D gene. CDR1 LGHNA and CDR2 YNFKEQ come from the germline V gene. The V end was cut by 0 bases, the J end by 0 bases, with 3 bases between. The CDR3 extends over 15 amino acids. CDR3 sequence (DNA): TGTGCCAGCAGCCAAGACAACTCTGGGGCCAACGTCCTGACTTTC. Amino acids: CASSQDNSGANVLTF.

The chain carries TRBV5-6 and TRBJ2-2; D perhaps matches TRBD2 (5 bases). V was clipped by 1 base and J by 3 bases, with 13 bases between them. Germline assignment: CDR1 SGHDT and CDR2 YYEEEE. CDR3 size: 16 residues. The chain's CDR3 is CASSLLGLSDTGELFF. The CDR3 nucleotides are TGTGCCAGCAGCTTGCTCGGACTTAGCGACACCGGGGAGCTGTTTTTT.

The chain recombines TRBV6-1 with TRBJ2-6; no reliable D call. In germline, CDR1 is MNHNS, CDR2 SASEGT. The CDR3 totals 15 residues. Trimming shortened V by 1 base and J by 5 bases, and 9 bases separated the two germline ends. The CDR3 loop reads CASSEVRKWANVLTF. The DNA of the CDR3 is TGTGCCAGCAGTGAAGTGCGCAAATGGGCCAACGTCCTGACTTTC.

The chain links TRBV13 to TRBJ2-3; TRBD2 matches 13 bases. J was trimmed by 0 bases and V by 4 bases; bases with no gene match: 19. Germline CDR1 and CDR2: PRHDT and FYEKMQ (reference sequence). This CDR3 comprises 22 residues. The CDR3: CASSYTWDPEGLAGSSTDTQYF. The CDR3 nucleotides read TGTGCCAGCAGCTACACGTGGGACCCCGAGGGACTAGCGGGGAGTAGCACAGATACGCAGTATTTT. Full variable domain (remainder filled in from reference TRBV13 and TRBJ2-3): AAGVIQSPRHLIKEKRETATLKCYPIPRHDTVYWYQQGPGQDPQFLISFYEKMQSDKGSIPDRFSAQQFSDYHSELNMSSLELGDSALYFCASSYTWDPEGLAGSSTDTQYFGPGTRLTVL.

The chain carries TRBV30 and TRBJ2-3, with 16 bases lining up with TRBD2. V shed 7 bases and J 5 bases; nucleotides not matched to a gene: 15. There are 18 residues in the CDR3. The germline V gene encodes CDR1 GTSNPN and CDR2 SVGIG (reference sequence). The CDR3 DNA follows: TGTGCCTACAACTCCGGGACTAGCGGGGGGGCCTATGAAGATACGCAGTATTTT. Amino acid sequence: CAYNSGTSGGAYEDTQYF.

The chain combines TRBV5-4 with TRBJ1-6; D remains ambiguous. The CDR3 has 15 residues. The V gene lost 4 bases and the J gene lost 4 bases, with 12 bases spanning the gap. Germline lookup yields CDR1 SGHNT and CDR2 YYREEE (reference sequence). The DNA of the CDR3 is TGTGCCAGCAGCCCGGGAAGTCGGTATAATTCACCCCTCCACTTT. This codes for CASSPGSRYNSPLHF.